Below, 11 T cell receptor beta chains from the same sample are listed, as sequenced in a study of metastatic and nonmetastatic thyroid tumors. Nobody among the patients had been given any treatment before thyroid surgery. TCRdb ran MiXCR on the PCR reads. This sample carries tens of thousands of clones, approximately 20% of them seen once, and the ten largest clones take over 9.5%. Sequencing was done on a sample of blood. These receptors all stem from a female donor with papillary thyroid cancer or a benign thyroid nodule (not recorded which). Some clones in this sample may be carry-over from other donors' samples.

This clone has a count of ten or more. The V call is TRBV2, the J call TRBJ1-1, with D hard to call. V dropped 2 bases and J dropped 3 bases, with 7 bases sitting between them. The CDR3 has 13 residues. Germline V CDR1 and CDR2: SNHLY, FYNNEI. CDR3 coding DNA: TGTGCCAGCAGTGAATCTTTCGACACTGAAGCTTTCTTT. Residues: CASSESFDTEAFF.

This clone has ten or more counts. This rearrangement joins TRBV5-6 to TRBJ1-1; D gene uncertain. The CDR3 totals 14 residues. CDR1 is SGHDT and CDR2 is YYEEEE in the germline V gene. Trimming cost V 2 bases and J 0 bases, with 8 bases left between them. The CDR3, as DNA: TGTGCCAGCAGCTTTGGGTGGGTGAACACTGAAGCTTTCTTT. It specifies CASSFGWVNTEAFF.

As regards this clone: This may be a read error, as it is one base from a much larger clone. The sample contains more than one DNA sequence encoding this CDR3. The CDR3 loop reads CSARRGPTGELFF. Here the CDR3 DNA reads TGCAGTGCTAGAAGGGGACCGACCGGGGAGCTTTTTTTT. The chain combines TRBV20-1 with TRBJ2-2, with D perhaps being TRBD1 or TRBD2 (5 bases each). Germline V gene data show CDR1 as DFQATT and CDR2 as SNEGSKA (reference sequence). This CDR3 has 13 amino acids.

In its sample, this clone was seen many times. The V gene is TRBV28, the J gene TRBJ2-3; possible D gene TRBD2, 6 bases. V was trimmed by 2 bases and J by 2 bases, leaving 8 bases between them. The germline CDR1 and CDR2 sequences are MDHEN and SYDVKM. This CDR3 has 14 residues. The CDR3 reads CASSLAGNTDTQYF. The DNA of the CDR3 is TGTGCCAGCAGTTTAGCGGGGAACACAGATACGCAGTATTTT.

In this sample, this clone turned up many times. This chain uses TRBV6-6 with TRBJ1-4, with a tentative D call TRBD1 (5 bases). Germline lookup yields CDR1 MNHNY and CDR2 SVGAGI (reference sequence). Trimming shortened V by 1 base and J by 8 bases, and 14 bases separated the two germline ends. The CDR3 extends over 15 amino acids. The CDR3 sequence: CASSYYWGGGEKLFF. The CDR3 DNA is TGTGCCAGCAGTTACTACTGGGGGGGGGGGGAAAAACTGTTTTTT.

This clone has at least ten counts. The rearrangement links TRBV12-3 or TRBV12-4 to TRBJ2-1; 8 nucleotides line up with TRBD2. V was clipped by 1 base and J by 8 bases; unmatched bases: 4. This CDR3 region has 14 residues. The CDR3 loop is CASSLGGRWDEQFF. The CDR3, as DNA: TGTGCCAGCAGTTTAGGCGGGAGGTGGGATGAGCAGTTCTTC.

This clone is categorized as medium-sized. The chain employs TRBV6-1 and TRBJ1-6, with 7 bases that match TRBD1. The J segment lost 6 bases and the V segment lost 5 bases, leaving 13 bases of the junction unmatched. The CDR3 length is 17 residues. Germline CDR1 is MNHNS and CDR2 is SASEGT. The CDR3 DNA reads TGTGCCAGCAGTCAGCCCTATAACAGGGGCGGTAATTCACCCCTCCACTTT. Encoded protein: CASSQPYNRGGNSPLHF.

This clone turned up a few times. The junction does not match germline at one end; this may be a read error. V gene TRBV6-9 combines with J gene TRBJ2-1; TRBD1 or TRBD2 may be the D gene (5 bases each). This CDR3 comprises 15 residues. Per the germline V gene, CDR1 is MNHGY and CDR2 is SVAAGI. Written as DNA, the CDR3 is TGCGCCAGCAGGCCGGACTCAGGGCGTGTCGATGAGCAGTTCTTC. Encoded protein: CASRPDSGRVDEQFF.

This clone appeared a few times. A read error is possible here, since a much larger clone lies one base away. Other DNA sequences in this specimen translate into the identical CDR3. The chain carries TRBV11-3 and TRBJ2-5; 7 nucleotides align to TRBD1. Looked up from germline, CDR1 is SGHNT and CDR2 is YENEEA. This CDR3 has 16 residues. CDR3 sequence (DNA): TGTGCCAGCAGCTTAGGATTACAGGGGCCAGAAGAGACACAGTACTTC. This translates into CASSLGLQGPEETQYF.

This clone showed up just a few times. The chain employs TRBV15 and TRBJ2-7; D unclear. Looked up from germline, CDR1 is LNHNV and CDR2 is YYDKDF (reference sequence). This CDR3 has 12 residues. V lost 0 bases, J lost 4 bases, and 4 bases lay in between. This chain's CDR3 is CATSRDIYEQYF. In DNA, the CDR3 is TGTGCCACCAGCAGAGATATTTACGAGCAGTACTTC.

V is TRBV5-4 and J is TRBJ2-7, with TRBD1 identical over 8 bases. J was trimmed by 6 bases and V by 4 bases; bases with no gene match: 12. The CDR3 length is 15 residues. The V gene's germline CDR1 is SGHNT and CDR2 YYREEE (reference sequence). The CDR3 sequence is CASSPGDRGCLEQYF. CDR3 bases: TGTGCCAGCAGCCCCGGCGACAGGGGTTGTCTCGAGCAGTACTTC.